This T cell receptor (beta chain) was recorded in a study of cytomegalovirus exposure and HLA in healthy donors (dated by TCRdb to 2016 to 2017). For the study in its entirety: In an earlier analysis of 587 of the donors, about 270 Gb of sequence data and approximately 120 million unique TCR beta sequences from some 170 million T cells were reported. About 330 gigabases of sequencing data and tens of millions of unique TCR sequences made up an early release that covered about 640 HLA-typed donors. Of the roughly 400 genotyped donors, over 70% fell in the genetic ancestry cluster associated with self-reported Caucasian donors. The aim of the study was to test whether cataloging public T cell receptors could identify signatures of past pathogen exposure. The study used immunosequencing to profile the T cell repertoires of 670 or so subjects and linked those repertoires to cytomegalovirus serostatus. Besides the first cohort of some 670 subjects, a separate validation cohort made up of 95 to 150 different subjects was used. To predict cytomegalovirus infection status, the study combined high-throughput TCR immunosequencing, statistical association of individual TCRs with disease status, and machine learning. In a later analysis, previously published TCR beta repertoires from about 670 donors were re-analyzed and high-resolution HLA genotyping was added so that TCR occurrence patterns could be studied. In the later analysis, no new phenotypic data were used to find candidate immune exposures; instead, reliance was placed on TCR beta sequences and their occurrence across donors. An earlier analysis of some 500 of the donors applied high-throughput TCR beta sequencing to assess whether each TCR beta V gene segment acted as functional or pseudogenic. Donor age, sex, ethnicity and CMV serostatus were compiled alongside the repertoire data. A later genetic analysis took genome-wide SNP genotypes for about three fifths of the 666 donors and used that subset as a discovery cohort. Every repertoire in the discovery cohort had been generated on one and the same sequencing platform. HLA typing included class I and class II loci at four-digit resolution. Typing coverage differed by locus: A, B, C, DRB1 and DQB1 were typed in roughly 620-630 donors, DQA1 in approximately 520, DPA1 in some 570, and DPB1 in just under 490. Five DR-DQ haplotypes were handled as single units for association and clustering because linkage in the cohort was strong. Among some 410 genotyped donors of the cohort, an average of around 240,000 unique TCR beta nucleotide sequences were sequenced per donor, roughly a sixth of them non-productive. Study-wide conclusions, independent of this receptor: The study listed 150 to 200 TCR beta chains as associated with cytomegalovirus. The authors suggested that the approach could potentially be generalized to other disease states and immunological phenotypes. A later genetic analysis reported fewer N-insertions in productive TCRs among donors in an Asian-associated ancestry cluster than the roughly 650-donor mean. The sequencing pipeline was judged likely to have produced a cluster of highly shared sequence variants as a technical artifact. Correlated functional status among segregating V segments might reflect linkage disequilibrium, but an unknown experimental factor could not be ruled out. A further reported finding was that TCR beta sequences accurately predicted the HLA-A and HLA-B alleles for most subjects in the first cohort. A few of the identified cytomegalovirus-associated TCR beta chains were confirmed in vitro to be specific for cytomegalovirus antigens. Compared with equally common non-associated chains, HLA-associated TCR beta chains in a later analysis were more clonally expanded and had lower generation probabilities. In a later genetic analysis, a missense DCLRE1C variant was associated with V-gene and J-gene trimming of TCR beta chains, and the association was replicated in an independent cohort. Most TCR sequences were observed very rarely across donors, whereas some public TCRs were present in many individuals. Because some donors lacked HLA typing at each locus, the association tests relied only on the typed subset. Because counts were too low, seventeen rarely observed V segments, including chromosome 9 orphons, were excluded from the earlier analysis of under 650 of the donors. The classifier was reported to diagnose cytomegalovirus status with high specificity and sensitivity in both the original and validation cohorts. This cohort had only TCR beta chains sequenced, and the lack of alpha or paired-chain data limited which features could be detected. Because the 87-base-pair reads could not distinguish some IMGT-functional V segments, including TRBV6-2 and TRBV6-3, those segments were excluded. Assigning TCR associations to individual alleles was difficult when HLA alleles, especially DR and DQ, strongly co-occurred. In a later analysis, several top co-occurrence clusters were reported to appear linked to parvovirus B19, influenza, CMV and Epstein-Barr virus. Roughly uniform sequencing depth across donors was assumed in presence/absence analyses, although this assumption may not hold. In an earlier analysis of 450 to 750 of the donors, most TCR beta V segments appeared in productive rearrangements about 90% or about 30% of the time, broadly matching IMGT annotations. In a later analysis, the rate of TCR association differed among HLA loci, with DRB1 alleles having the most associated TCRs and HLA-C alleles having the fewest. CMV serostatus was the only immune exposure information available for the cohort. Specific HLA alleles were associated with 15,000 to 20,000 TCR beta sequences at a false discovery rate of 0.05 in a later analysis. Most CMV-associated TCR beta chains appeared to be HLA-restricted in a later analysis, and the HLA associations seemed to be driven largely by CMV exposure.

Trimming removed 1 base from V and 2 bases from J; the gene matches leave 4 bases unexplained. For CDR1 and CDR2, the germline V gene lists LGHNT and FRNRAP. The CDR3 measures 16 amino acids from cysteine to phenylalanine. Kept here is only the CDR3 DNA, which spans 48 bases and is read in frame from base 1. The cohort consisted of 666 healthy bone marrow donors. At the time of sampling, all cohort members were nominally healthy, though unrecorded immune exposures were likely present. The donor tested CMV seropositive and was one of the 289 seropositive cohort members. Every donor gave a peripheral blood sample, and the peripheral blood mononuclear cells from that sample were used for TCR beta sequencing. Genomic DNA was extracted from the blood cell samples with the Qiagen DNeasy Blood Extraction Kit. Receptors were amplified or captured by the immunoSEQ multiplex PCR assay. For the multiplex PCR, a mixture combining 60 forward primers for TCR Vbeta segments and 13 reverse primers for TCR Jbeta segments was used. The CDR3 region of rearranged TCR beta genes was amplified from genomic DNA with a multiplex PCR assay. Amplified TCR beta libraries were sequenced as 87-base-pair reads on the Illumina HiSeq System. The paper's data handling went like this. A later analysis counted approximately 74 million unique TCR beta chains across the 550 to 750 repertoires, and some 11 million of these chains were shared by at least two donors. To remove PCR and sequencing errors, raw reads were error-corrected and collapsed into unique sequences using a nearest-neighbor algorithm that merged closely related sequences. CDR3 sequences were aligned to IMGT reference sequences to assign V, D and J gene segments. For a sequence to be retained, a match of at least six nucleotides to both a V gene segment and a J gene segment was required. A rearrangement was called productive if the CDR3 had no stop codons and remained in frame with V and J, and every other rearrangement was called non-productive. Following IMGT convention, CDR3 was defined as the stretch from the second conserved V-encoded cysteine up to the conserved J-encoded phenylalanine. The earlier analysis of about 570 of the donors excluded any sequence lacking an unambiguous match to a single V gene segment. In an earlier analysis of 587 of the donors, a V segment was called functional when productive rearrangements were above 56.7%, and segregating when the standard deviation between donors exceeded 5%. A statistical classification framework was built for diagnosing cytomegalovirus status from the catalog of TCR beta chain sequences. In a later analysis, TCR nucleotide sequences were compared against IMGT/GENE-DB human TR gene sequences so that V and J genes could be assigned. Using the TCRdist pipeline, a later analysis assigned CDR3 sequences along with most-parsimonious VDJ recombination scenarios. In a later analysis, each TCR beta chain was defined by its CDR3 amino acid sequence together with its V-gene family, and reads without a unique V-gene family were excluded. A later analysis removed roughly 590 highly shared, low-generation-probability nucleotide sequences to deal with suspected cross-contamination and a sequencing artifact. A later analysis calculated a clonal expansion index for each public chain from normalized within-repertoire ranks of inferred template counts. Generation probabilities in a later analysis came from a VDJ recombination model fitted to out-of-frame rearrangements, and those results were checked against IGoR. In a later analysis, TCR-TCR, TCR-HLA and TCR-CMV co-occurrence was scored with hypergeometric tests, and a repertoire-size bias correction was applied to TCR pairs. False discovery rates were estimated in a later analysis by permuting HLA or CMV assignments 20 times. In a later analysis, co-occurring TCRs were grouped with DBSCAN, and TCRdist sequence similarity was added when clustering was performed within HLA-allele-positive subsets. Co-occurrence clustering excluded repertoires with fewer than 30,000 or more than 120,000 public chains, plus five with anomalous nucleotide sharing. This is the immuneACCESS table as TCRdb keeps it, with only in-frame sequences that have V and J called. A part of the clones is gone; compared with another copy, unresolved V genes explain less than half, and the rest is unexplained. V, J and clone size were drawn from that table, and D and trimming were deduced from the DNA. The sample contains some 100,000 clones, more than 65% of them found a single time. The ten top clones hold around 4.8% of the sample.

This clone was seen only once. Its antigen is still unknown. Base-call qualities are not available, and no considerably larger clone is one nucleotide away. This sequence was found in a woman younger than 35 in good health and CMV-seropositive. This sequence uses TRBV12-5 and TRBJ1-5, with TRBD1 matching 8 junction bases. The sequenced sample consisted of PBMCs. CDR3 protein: CASGLDDRGGNQPQHF. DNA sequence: TGTGCTAGTGGTTTGGACGACAGGGGCGGCAATCAGCCCCAGCATTTT.